This is a list of T cell receptor beta chains from one sample in a study of shared clonotypes between healthy human individuals. Only in-frame clones appear in the TCRdb table, and some are missing; sequencing was by immunoSEQ multiplex PCR. The sample consists of around 1.9 million clones, 80% to 95% of them appearing once. The sample was naive CD8+ T cells from PBMCs. All receptors come from a young man in good health. Some clones in this sample may be carry-over from other donors' samples. CDR3s leave out the opening cysteine and the closing phenylalanine or tryptophan.

j_gene | len | v_gene | CDR3aa
TRBJ1-5 | 15 | TRBV7-9 | ASSLAGLGHRDQPQH
TRBJ1-5 | 10 | TRBV12-5 | ASGQGGQPQH
TRBJ2-1 | 12 | TRBV27 | ATADGGSYNEQF
TRBJ2-7 | 13 | TRBV27 | ASSLFTGAAYEQY
TRBJ2-3 | 11 | TRBV13 | ASSKQSTDTQY
TRBJ2-1 | 12 | TRBV7-3 | ASRSGTTYNEQF
TRBJ2-7 | 13 | TRBV14 | ASSPRQGATYEQY
TRBJ1-6 | 12 | TRBV6-5 | ASSSRTGNSPLH
TRBJ1-5 | 14 | TRBV5-8 | ASSSPGAAGPQPQH
TRBJ2-2 | 13 | TRBV2 | ASSDKRANTGELF
TRBJ1-2 | 11 | TRBV30 | AWSPARLYGYT
TRBJ2-7 | 12 | TRBV15 | ATSLRQGAIEQY
TRBJ2-3 | 9 | TRBV6-6 | ASTIGDTQY
TRBJ1-2 | 12 | TRBV7-2 | ASSWPGVNYGYT
TRBJ1-5 | 13 | TRBV7-9 | ASSPATSGNQPQH
TRBJ2-1 | 11 | TRBV10-2 | ASSEPGHVEQF
TRBJ2-3 | 8 | TRBV6-6 | ASRGGTQY